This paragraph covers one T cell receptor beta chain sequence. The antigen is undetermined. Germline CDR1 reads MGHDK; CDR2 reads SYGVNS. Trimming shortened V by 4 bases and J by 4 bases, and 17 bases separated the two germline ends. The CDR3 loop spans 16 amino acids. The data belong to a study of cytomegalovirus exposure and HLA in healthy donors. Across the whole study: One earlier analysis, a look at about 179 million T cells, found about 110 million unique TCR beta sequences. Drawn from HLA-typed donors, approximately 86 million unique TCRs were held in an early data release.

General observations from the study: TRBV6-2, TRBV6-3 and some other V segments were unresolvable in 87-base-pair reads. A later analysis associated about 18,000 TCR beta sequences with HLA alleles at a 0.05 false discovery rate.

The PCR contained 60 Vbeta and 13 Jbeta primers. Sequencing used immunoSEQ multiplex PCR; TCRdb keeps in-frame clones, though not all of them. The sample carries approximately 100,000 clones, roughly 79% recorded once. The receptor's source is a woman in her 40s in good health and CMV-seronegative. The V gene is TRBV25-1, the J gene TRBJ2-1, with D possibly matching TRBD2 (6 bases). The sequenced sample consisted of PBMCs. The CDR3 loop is CASSGHRDLWYNEQFF. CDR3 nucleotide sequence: TGTGCCAGCAGTGGCCATCGGGACTTATGGTACAATGAGCAGTTCTTC. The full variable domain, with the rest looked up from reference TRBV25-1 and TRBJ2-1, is EADIYQTPRYLVIGTGKKITLECSQTMGHDKMYWYQQDPGMELHLIHYSYGVNSTEKGDLSSESTVSRIRTEHFPLTLESARPSHTSQYLCASSGHRDLWYNEQFFGPGTRLTVL.